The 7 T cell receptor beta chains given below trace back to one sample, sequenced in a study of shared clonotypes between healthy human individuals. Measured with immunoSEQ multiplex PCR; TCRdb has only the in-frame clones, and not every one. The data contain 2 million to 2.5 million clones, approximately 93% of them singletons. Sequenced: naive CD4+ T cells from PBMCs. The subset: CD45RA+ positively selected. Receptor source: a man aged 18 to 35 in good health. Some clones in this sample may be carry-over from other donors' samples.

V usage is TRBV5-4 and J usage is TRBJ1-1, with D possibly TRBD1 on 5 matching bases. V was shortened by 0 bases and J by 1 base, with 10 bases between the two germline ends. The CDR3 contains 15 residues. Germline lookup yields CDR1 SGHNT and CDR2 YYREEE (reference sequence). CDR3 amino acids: CASSLVATANTEAFF. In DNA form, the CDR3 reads TGTGCCAGCAGCTTGGTCGCGACAGCGAACACTGAAGCTTTCTTT.

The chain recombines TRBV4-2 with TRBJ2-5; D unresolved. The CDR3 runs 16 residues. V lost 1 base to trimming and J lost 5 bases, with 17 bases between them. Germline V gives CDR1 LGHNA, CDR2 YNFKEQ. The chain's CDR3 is CASSQGGGTPGETQYF. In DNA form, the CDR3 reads TGTGCCAGCAGCCAAGGCGGCGGTACACCCGGTGAGACCCAGTACTTC.

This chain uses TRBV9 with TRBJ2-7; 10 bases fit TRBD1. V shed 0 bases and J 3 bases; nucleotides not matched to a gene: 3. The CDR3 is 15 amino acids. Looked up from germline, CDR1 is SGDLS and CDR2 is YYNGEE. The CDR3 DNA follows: TGTGCCAGCAGCGTAGGGCGGGACAGGGGCTACGAGCAGTACTTC. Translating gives CASSVGRDRGYEQYF. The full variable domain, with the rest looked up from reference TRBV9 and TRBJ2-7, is DSGVTQTPKHLITATGQRVTLRCSPRSGDLSVYWYQQSLDQGLQFLIQYYNGEERAKGNILERFSAQQFPDLHSELNLSSLELGDSALYFCASSVGRDRGYEQYFGPGTRLTVT.

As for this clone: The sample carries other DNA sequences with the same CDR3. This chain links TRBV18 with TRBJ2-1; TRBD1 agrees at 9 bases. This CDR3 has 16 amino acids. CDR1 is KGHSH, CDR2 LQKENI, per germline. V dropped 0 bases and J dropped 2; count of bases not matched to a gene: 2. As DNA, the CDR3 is TGTGCCAGCTCACCACCGGGACAGGGACCCTACAATGAGCAGTTCTTC. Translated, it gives CASSPPGQGPYNEQFF.

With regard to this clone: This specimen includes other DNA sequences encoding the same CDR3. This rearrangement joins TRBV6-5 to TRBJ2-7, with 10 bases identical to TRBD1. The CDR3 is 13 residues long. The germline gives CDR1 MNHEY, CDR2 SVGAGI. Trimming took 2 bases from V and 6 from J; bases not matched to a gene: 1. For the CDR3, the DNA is TGTGCCAGCAGTTACGGACAGGGGGGCGAGCAGTACTTC. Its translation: CASSYGQGGEQYF.

Here the CDR3 DNA reads TGTGCCAGCGGGACGACGTTCTCTGGGGCCAACGTCCTGACTTTC. Amino acid sequence: CASGTTFSGANVLTF. The chain uses TRBV11-3 and TRBJ2-6; D tentatively fits TRBD1 or TRBD2 (5 bases each). This CDR3 comprises 15 residues. Germline V gene lookup returns CDR1 SGHNT and CDR2 YENEEA. V lost 8 bases to trimming and J lost 0 bases, with 11 bases between them.

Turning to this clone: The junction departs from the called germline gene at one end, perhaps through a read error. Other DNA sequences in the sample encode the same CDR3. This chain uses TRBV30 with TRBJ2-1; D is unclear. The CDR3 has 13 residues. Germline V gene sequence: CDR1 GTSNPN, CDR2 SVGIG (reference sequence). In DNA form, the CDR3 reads TGCGCCTGGAGAGATAGCAGGTTAGGTGAGCAGTTCTTC. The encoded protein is CAWRDSRLGEQFF.